This TCR beta chain is from a study of CD8+ T cells in alopecia areata (dated 2018 in TCRdb). About the study as a whole: To study T cell clonal expansion in alopecia areata, the researchers applied high-throughput TCRbeta sequencing to both the C3H/HeJ mouse model and human patients. Scalp clonality was compared among normal scalp (n=4), patchy alopecia areata scalp (n=8), and alopecia totalis/universalis scalp (n=8). RNA was obtained with the PAXgene miRNA kit for fixed scalp, the miRNeasy kit for PBMCs, and the RNeasy kit for mouse skin. Amplification of TCRbeta CDR3 regions was done by immunoSEQ multiplex PCR using 35 Vbeta forward primers and 13 Jbeta reverse primers. In humans, TCRbeta sequencing was performed on scalp tissue and on sorted CD4+ and CD8+ peripheral blood T cells from healthy controls and from patients with patchy or totalis/universalis alopecia areata. Broad study findings and their caveats: Scalp TCR repertoire analysis is complicated because resident alphabeta T cells in normal human skin are also sequenced, whereas mouse skin is dominated by gammadelta T cells. Lesional scalp, especially in alopecia totalis/universalis, showed higher clonality and more expanded CD8+ clones than normal scalp, suggesting antigenic drive. Shared TCR sequences between patients were less evident than in mice, which may be partly attributable to HLA diversity in the patient population.

Library preparation was by the immunoSEQ multiplex PCR assay. RNA was extracted from all samples and reverse transcribed into cDNA, which served as template for TCR sequencing. SuperScript III was used for first-strand cDNA synthesis, primed with a 2:1 mix of oligo-dT and random hexamers. A synthetic immune receptor repertoire was used to measure amplification bias, and any remaining bias was corrected computationally. Processing in the source paper ran as follows. Raw reads were preprocessed for error removal, and CDR3 was defined according to IMGT conventions as running from the conserved cysteine to phenylalanine. Clonality was calculated as 1 minus Shannon entropy normalized by log2 of the number of productive unique TCRs. Scalp TCRbeta sequences were cross-referenced with sorted blood CD4 and CD8 repertoires so that the CD4 or CD8 identity of scalp clones could be inferred. TCRdb carries this immuneACCESS record with in-frame sequences only. Its versions omit some clonotypes, under half of them owing to an unresolved V gene in the studies checked, with the rest unexplained. V, J and clone size derive from that table, while D and trimming were established from the DNA sequence. For this sample there are tens of thousands of clones; roughly 58% appear just once. Of the sample, more than 15% is held by the ten largest clones.

This clone was recorded only once. The clone's antigen remains unknown. Base qualities are not at hand, and no much larger clone is one base apart. Lesional scalp punch biopsies and peripheral blood were collected from alopecia areata patients. PBMCs were isolated by density centrifugation and stained for CD3, CD4 and CD8, and CD4+ and CD8+ T cells were sorted on a FACSAria. Alopecia areata patients who were not treated were recruited through a multicenter biomarker study. For roughly five biomarker-study patients, blood CD8+ T cells were further sorted into NKG2D-low and NKG2D-high fractions. Trimming takes 0 bases from V and 2 bases from J, and the germline ends sit 7 bases apart. The CDR3 numbers 14 residues from cysteine through phenylalanine. CDR3 DNA is the only sequence kept; it has 42 bases, read in frame from the first base. Via the germline V gene, CDR1 is LGHNA and CDR2 YSLEER.

This TCR derives from a human donor with alopecia areata. Specimen: NKG2D-high CD8+ T cells sorted from blood. Reading the label with the study, this specimen's cell subset or site is: sorted CD8+ NKG2D-high blood T cells. The rearrangement joined TRBV4-3 to TRBJ2-5; the D gene is not confidently resolved. The CDR3 region reads CASSQEGWQETQYF. The DNA reads as follows: TGCGCCAGCAGCCAAGAGGGGTGGCAAGAGACCCAGTACTTC.